A single sample gave rise to the 23 T cell receptor beta chains below, sequenced in a study of long-term antiretroviral therapy in people with HIV. At survey level, the immunoSEQ assay was run in its v3.0 version. Sequenced by immunoSEQ multiplex PCR; TCRdb stores in-frame clones only, minus some. The sample holds 25,000 to 35,000 clones; roughly 95% are singletons and the top ten take roughly 2.3%. This specimen consisted of unsorted PBMCs, obtained approximately 6.5 years after starting antiretroviral therapy. These receptors were collected from a man under 40 with HIV.

The chain recombines TRBV6-5 with TRBJ2-1, with D maybe TRBD2 (7 bases). The V end was cut by 4 bases, the J end by 4 bases, with 14 bases between. Germline V gives CDR1 MNHEY, CDR2 SVGAGI. This CDR3 spans 15 amino acids. In DNA, the CDR3 is TGTGCCAGCAGTTTAGGCGGGGGCGGGTACAATGAGCAGTTCTTC. Protein: CASSLGGGGYNEQFF.

The rearrangement uses TRBV4-2 and TRBJ1-5; the D gene is possibly TRBD1 (6 bases). V was clipped by 0 bases and J by 4 bases, with 10 bases between them. The V gene's germline CDR1 is LGHNA and CDR2 YNFKEQ. The CDR3 has 15 amino acids. The CDR3 here is CASSQDRGINQPQHF. The CDR3 nucleotides are TGTGCCAGCAGCCAAGACAGGGGAATAAATCAGCCCCAGCATTTT.

This chain connects TRBV6-1 to TRBJ1-1; D uncertain. CDR1 MNHNS and CDR2 SASEGT come from the germline V gene. Trimming shortened V by 4 bases and J by 0 bases, and 18 bases separated the two germline ends. The CDR3 spans 17 residues. For the CDR3, the DNA is TGTGCCAGCAGTGGCCCTGGGCTGCTTTCAATGAACACTGAAGCTTTCTTT. Its protein product is CASSGPGLLSMNTEAFF.

The chain recombines TRBV4-2 with TRBJ1-6, with D maybe TRBD1 (6 bases). CDR1 is LGHNA and CDR2 is YNFKEQ in the germline V gene. The CDR3 length is 15 residues. The V gene lost 1 base and the J gene lost 10 bases, with 14 bases spanning the gap. In DNA, the CDR3 is TGTGCCAGCAGCCAAGGTACAGGGTTTGGCTCACCCCTCCACTTT. It is translated as CASSQGTGFGSPLHF.

In its sample, this clone was seen once. The V call is TRBV6-5, the J call TRBJ2-7; 7 positions agree with TRBD2. The CDR3 has 14 residues. With V trimmed by 2 bases and J by 4 bases, 5 bases remained unmatched. The germline V gene has CDR1 MNHEY and CDR2 SVGAGI. The CDR3 loop is CASSYVGGSYEQYF. CDR3 coding DNA: TGTGCCAGCAGTTACGTGGGCGGGAGTTACGAGCAGTACTTC.

This chain links TRBV7-3 with TRBJ2-1; 10 bases are a match to TRBD2. The CDR3 sequence is 16 residues long. J lost 6 bases, V lost 4 bases, and 9 bases had no gene match. CDR1 SGHTA and CDR2 FQGTGA come from the germline V gene. The CDR3 is CASSSLGTSDLNEQFF. The CDR3 coding sequence is TGTGCCAGCAGCTCCCTGGGGACTAGCGACCTCAATGAGCAGTTCTTC. Based on the CDR3 plus reference TRBV7-3 and TRBJ2-1, the full variable domain is GAGVSQTPSNKVTEKGKYVELRCDPISGHTALYWYRQSLGQGPEFLIYFQGTGAADDSGLPNDRFFAVRPEGSVSTLKIQRTERGDSAVYLCASSSLGTSDLNEQFFGPGTRLTVL.

The chain links TRBV9 to TRBJ2-5; TRBD1 might be the D (6 bases). Between the trimmed V and J ends, which lost 2 bases and 3 bases, there was a span of 8 bases. The germline V gene encodes CDR1 SGDLS and CDR2 YYNGEE. The CDR3 extends over 13 amino acids. The DNA for the CDR3 is TGTGCCAGCAGCGTCACAGGGAAAGAGACCCAGTACTTC. Translation gives CASSVTGKETQYF.

This clone was seen a single time. The rearrangement links TRBV7-6 to TRBJ1-1; possibly TRBD1 for D (5 bases). The CDR3 contains 14 residues. Trimming removed 2 bases from V and 3 bases from J, with 10 bases in between. Germline CDR1 reads SGHVS; CDR2 reads FNYEAQ. The CDR3 loop reads CASSLRGADTEAFF. DNA for the CDR3: TGTGCCAGCAGCTTAAGGGGCGCGGACACTGAAGCTTTCTTT.

This clone was seen a single time. V gene TRBV14 combines with J gene TRBJ1-5; a weak D match, TRBD1 (5 bases). This CDR3 is built from 19 residues. Germline CDR1 reads SGHDN; CDR2 reads FVKESK. The ends were cut back, 0 bases at V and 0 bases at J, with 18 bases in the middle. CDR3 nucleotide sequence: TGTGCCAGCAGCCAAGATATGCAGGGTTTGCCTTATAGCAATCAGCCCCAGCATTTT. As protein: CASSQDMQGLPYSNQPQHF.

This rearrangement joins TRBV19 to TRBJ1-2, with unresolved D. Trimming removed 0 bases at V and 0 bases at J, with 11 bases between. The CDR3 sequence is 16 residues long. Per the germline V gene, CDR1 is LNHDA and CDR2 is SQIVND (reference sequence). The CDR3 DNA is TGTGCCAGTAGTATAGATCGTCCCACGGCTAACTATGGCTACACCTTC. Protein: CASSIDRPTANYGYTF.

This sequence joins TRBV6-6 and TRBJ2-5; 8 bases line up with TRBD1. Germline V gene lookup returns CDR1 MNHNY and CDR2 SVGAGI (reference sequence). V trimming: 10 bases; J trimming: 4 bases; junction bases outside the gene matches: 5. The CDR3 loop spans 12 amino acids. Written as DNA, the CDR3 is TGTGCCACCCAGGACAGGGTAGAGACCCAGTACTTC. Translating gives CATQDRVETQYF.

This chain links TRBV4-3 with TRBJ1-2; no definite D call. Per the germline V gene, CDR1 is LGHNA and CDR2 is YSLEER. This CDR3 comprises 18 residues. The ends were cut back, 0 bases at V and 4 bases at J, with 21 bases in the middle. The DNA of the CDR3 is TGCGCCAGCAGCCAAGATAGTCAGACGTTACTCGGTAGCTATGGCTACACCTTC. It yields the protein CASSQDSQTLLGSYGYTF.

V usage is TRBV27 and J usage is TRBJ2-2; TRBD2 matches 7 bases. V lost 5 bases, J lost 2 bases, and 5 bases stayed unmatched. Per the germline V gene, CDR1 is MNHEY and CDR2 is SMNVEV (reference sequence). This CDR3 is built from 15 residues. The chain's CDR3 is CASSPLASNTGELFF. The CDR3 nucleotides are TGTGCCAGCAGTCCACTAGCGTCTAACACCGGGGAGCTGTTTTTT.

The chain is built from TRBV29-1 and TRBJ2-7; a possible D gene is TRBD2 (6 bases). The CDR3 is 15 amino acids. CDR1 SQVTM and CDR2 ANQGSEA come from the germline V gene. Trimming removed 7 bases from V and 3 bases from J, with 22 bases in between. The CDR3 protein is CSAQGGELGLYEQYF. As DNA, the CDR3 is TGCAGCGCCCAAGGCGGGGAACTAGGCCTCTACGAGCAGTACTTC.

V gene TRBV7-3 combines with J gene TRBJ2-3; tentatively, D is TRBD1 (5 bases). The CDR3 loop spans 14 amino acids. Deletions cut 2 bases from V and 2 bases from J, with 8 bases between. Per germline, CDR1 SGHTA and CDR2 FQGTGA. The CDR3 here is CASSLGALTDTQYF. The CDR3 nucleotides are TGTGCCAGCAGCTTAGGGGCCCTCACAGATACGCAGTATTTT.

This sequence joins TRBV2 and TRBJ2-7, with D uncertain. The germline gives CDR1 SNHLY, CDR2 FYNNEI. This CDR3 spans 12 amino acids. V shed 7 bases and J shed 2 bases, with 9 bases lying between them. CDR3 nucleotides: TGTGCCAGCAAGGGCCGTACCTACGAGCAGTACTTC. It yields the protein CASKGRTYEQYF. Full variable domain (missing parts from reference TRBV2 and TRBJ2-7): EPEVTQTPSHQVTQMGQEVILRCVPISNHLYFYWYRQILGQKVEFLVSFYNNEISEKSEIFDDQFSVERPDGSNFTLKIRSTKLEDSAMYFCASKGRTYEQYFGPGTRLTVT.

The chain uses TRBV19 and TRBJ2-1, with a tentative D call TRBD1 (6 bases). The CDR3 runs to 13 residues. V was trimmed by 3 bases and J by 9 bases, leaving 12 bases between them. Germline V gene lookup returns CDR1 LNHDA and CDR2 SQIVND (reference sequence). The CDR3, as DNA: TGTGCCAGTAGTATCCTGACAGGATTTGAGCAGTTCTTC. This gives the protein CASSILTGFEQFF.

This CDR3 reads CASSHMGGATEAFF. The CDR3 coding sequence is TGTGCCAGCAGCCATATGGGGGGCGCGACTGAAGCTTTCTTT. The V call is TRBV6-6, the J call TRBJ1-1, with D maybe TRBD1 (6 bases). The CDR3 is 14 residues long. V dropped 6 bases and J dropped 5 bases, with 16 bases sitting between them. CDR1 and CDR2 (germline): MNHNY, SVGAGI (reference sequence).

The V and J genes are TRBV9 and TRBJ2-1; no firm D call. Germline values: CDR1 SGDLS, CDR2 YYNGEE. This CDR3 is built from 15 residues. Between the trimmed V and J ends, which lost 0 bases and 4 bases, there was a span of 11 bases. The CDR3 reads CASSVAGLLYNEQFF. CDR3 in DNA: TGTGCCAGCAGCGTAGCCGGGCTCCTGTACAATGAGCAGTTCTTC.

The J gene is TRBJ2-5, the V gene TRBV9, with 10 bases fitting TRBD1. With 0 bases clipped from V and 6 bases from J, the junction kept 5 bases outside the gene matches. Germline lookup yields CDR1 SGDLS and CDR2 YYNGEE. The CDR3 runs to 15 residues. CDR3 in amino acids: CASSVGGQGSKTQYF. The CDR3 DNA reads as TGTGCCAGCAGCGTAGGGGGACAGGGGTCAAAGACCCAGTACTTC.

The rearrangement joins TRBV4-3 to TRBJ2-2; 11 nucleotides line up with TRBD2. Looked up from germline, CDR1 is LGHNA and CDR2 is YSLEER. This CDR3 spans 19 amino acids. The V segment lost 0 bases and the J segment 3 bases; nucleotides outside the gene matches: 9. CDR3 nucleotides: TGCGCCAGCAGCCAAGATGTAGCGGGGGGGTCTATGGACACCGGGGAGCTGTTTTTT. Its protein is CASSQDVAGGSMDTGELFF.

V is TRBV11-2 and J is TRBJ2-5; D may be TRBD2 (5 bases). The CDR3 contains 14 residues. V was pared by 2 bases and J by 2 bases, with 9 bases between. Per the germline V gene, CDR1 is SGHAT and CDR2 is FQNNGV. The CDR3 reads CASSLSTGQETQYF. CDR3 bases: TGTGCCAGCAGCTTAAGTACGGGGCAAGAGACCCAGTACTTC.

CDR3 sequence reads: CASSPPKETQYF. The CDR3 DNA is TGTGCCAGCTCACCACCCAAAGAGACCCAGTACTTC. V gene TRBV18 combines with J gene TRBJ2-5; D not resolved. Trimming removed 0 bases at V and 3 bases at J, with 2 bases between. The CDR3 is 12 amino acids. Germline CDR1 KGHSH, CDR2 LQKENI.